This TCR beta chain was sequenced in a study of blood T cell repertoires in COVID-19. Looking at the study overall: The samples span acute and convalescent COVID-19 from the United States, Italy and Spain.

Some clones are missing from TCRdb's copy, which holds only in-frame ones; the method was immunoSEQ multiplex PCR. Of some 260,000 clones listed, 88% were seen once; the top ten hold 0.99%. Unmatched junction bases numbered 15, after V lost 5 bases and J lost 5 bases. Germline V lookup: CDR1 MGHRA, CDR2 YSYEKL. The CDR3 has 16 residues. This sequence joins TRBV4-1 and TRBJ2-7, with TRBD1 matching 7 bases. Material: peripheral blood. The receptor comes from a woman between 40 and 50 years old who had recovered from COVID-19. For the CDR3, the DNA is TGCGCCAGCAGCGCACGACCATCAGGGGGTTTGGACGAGCAGTACTTC. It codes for CASSARPSGGLDEQYF.